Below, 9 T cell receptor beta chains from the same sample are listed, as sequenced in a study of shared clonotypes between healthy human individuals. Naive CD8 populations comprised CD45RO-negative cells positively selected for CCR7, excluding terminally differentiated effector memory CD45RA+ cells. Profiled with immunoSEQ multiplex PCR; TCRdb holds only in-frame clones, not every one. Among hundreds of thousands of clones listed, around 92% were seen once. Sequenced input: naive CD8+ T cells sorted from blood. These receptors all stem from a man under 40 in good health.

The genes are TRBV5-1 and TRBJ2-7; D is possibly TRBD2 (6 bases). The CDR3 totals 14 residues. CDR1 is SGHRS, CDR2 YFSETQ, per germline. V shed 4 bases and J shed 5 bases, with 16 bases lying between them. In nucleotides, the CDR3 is TGCGCCAGCAGCCCCTTAACTTGGGGGGACGAGCAGTACTTC. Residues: CASSPLTWGDEQYF. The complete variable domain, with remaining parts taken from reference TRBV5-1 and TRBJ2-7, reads KAGVTQTPRYLIKTRGQQVTLSCSPISGHRSVSWYQQTPGQGLQFLFEYFSETQRNKGNFPGRFSGRQFSNSRSEMNVSTLELGDSALYLCASSPLTWGDEQYFGPGTRLTVT.

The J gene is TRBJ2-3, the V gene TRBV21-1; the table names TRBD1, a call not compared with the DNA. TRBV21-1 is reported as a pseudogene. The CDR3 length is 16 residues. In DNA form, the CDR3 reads TGTGCCAGCAGCAATACAACAGAAAAATTCACAGATACGCAGTATTTT. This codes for CASSNTTEKFTDTQYF.

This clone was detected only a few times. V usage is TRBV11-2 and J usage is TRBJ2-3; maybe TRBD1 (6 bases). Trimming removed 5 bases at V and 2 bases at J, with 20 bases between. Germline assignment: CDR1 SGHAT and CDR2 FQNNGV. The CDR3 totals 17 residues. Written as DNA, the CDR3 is TGTGCCAGCAGCCAACAAGAACCTGACAGGTTCACAGATACGCAGTATTTT. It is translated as CASSQQEPDRFTDTQYF. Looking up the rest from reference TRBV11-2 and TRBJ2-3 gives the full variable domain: EAGVAQSPRYKIIEKRQSVAFWCNPISGHATLYWYQQILGQGPKLLIQFQNNGVVDDSQLPKDRFSAERLKGVDSTLKIQPAKLEDSAVYLCASSQQEPDRFTDTQYFGPGTRLTVL.

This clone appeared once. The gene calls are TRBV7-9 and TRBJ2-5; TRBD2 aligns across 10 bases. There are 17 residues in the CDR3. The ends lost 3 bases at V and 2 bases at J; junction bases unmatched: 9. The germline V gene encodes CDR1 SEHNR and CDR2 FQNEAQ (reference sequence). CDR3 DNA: TGTGCCAGCAGCTTCCCACTAGCGGGATGGGAACAAGAGACCCAGTACTTC. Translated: CASSFPLAGWEQETQYF. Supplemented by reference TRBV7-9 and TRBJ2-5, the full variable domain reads DTGVSQNPRHKITKRGQNVTFRCDPISEHNRLYWYRQTLGQGPEFLTYFQNEAQLEKSRLLSDRFSAERPKGSFSTLEIQRTEQGDSAMYLCASSFPLAGWEQETQYFGPGTRLLVL.

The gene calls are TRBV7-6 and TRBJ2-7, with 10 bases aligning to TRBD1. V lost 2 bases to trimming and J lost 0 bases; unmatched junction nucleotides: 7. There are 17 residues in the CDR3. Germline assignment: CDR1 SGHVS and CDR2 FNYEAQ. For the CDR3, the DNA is TGTGCCAGCAGCTTAACGACAGGGGGCCTAACCTCCTACGAGCAGTACTTC. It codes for CASSLTTGGLTSYEQYF.

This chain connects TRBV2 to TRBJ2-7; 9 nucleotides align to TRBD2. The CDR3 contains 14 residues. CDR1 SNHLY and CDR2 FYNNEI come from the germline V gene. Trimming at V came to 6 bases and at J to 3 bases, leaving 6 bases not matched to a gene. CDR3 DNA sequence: TGTGCCAGCAGAGTGACTAGCGGCCACTACGAGCAGTACTTC. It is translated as CASRVTSGHYEQYF.

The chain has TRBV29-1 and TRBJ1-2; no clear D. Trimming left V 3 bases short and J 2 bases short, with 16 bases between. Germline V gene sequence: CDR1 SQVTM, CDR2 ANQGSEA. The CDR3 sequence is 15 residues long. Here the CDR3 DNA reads TGCAGCGTTGATTTCGAAGGCCTCGGGAACTATGGCTACACCTTC. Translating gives CSVDFEGLGNYGYTF.

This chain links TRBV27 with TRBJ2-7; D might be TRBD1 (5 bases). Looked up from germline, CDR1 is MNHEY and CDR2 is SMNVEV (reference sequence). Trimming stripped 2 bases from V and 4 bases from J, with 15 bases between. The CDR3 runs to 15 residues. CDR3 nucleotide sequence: TGTGCCAGCAGTTTAAGACAGTCGGGCCTGTACGAGCAGTACTTC. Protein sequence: CASSLRQSGLYEQYF.

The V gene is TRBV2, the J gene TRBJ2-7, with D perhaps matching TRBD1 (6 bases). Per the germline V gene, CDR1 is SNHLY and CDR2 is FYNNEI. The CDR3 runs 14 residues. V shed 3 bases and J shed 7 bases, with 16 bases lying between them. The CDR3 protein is CASSDSKNQGEQYF. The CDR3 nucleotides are TGTGCCAGCAGTGATAGTAAGAACCAGGGGGAGCAGTACTTC.